The clone carrying this T cell receptor beta chain was picked up many times. Antigen unknown. Patients were all untreated before their thyroid surgery. The record originates from a study of metastatic and nonmetastatic thyroid tumors. Across the whole study: Comparative analysis of repertoires was undertaken across blood and tumor or nodule tissue obtained from malignant and benign thyroid patients.

Findings of the study overall: As reported, TCR beta diversity in blood and tumor was significantly higher in malignant thyroid tumors than in benign nodules.

The authors' processing: CDR3 was compared across clinicopathological groups, and the resulting differences were used to build a distant-metastasis classifier for papillary thyroid cancer. Using MiXCR, TCRdb reanalyzed the PCR reads. The V and J calls reflect TCRdb's pipeline rather than the authors' work. Among under 95,000 clones listed, 7.5% to 9% were seen once. The CDR3 covers 14 residues. Trimming at V came to 2 bases and at J to 5 bases, leaving 4 bases not matched to a gene. Germline CDR1 reads MDHEN; CDR2 reads SYDVKM. The sequence was collected from a female donor with papillary thyroid cancer or a benign thyroid nodule (not recorded which). Some clones in this sample may be carry-over from other donors' samples. Sequencing was done on a sample of blood. The chain uses TRBV28 and TRBJ2-7; 9 bases are a match to TRBD2. CDR3 amino acids: CASSLTAGGHEQYF. CDR3 bases: TGTGCCAGCAGTTTAACGGCGGGGGGGCACGAGCAGTACTTC. Variable domain in full (rest from reference TRBV28 and TRBJ2-7): DVKVTQSSRYLVKRTGEKVFLECVQDMDHENMFWYRQDPGLGLRLIYFSYDVKMKEKGDIPEGYSVSREKKERFSLILESASTNQTSMYLCASSLTAGGHEQYFGPGTRLTVT.